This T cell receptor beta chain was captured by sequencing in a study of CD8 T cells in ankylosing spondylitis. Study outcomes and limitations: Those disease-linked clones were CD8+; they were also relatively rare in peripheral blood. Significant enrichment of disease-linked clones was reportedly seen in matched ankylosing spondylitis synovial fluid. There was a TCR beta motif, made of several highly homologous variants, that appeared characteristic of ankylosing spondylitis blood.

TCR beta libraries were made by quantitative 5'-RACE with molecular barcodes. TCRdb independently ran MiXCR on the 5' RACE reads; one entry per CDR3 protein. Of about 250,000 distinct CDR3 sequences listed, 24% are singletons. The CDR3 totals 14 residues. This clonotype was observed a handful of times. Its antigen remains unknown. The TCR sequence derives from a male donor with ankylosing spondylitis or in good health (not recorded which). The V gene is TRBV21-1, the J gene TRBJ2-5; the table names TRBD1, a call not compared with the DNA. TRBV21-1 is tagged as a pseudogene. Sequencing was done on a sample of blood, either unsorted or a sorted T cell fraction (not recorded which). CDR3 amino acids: CASNLCGTQETQYF. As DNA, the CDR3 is TGTGCCAGCAACTTATGCGGGACCCAAGAGACCCAGTACTTC.